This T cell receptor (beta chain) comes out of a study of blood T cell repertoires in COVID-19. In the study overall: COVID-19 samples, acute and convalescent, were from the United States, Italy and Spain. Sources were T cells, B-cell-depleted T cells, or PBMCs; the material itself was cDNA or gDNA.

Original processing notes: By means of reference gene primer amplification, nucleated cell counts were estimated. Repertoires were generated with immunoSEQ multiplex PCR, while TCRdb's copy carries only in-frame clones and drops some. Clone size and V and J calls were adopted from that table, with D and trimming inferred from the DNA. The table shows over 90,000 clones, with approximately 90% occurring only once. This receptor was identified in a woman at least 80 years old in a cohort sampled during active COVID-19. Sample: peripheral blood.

The CDR3 protein is CASSLVAGVYNEQFF. CDR3 sequence (DNA): TGCGCCAGCAGCTTGGTAGCGGGGGTTTACAATGAGCAGTTCTTC. The chain is built from TRBV5-1 and TRBJ2-1, with TRBD2 matching 9 bases. Trimming took 0 bases from V and 4 from J; bases not matched to a gene: 2. Per germline, CDR1 SGHRS and CDR2 YFSETQ. The CDR3 runs 15 residues.